Here is one TCR beta chain with its context. Its antigen is still unknown. Each diagnosis was grounded in clinical symptoms, serum thyroxine and TRAb, thyroid ultrasound, and orbital computed tomography. Each 10 ml fresh peripheral blood draw supplied the PBMCs. With 3 bases removed from V and 0 bases from J, the gap between germline ends came to 10 bases. The CDR3 spans 15 residues. The germline V gene has CDR1 SGHVS and CDR2 FQNEAQ. This entry is derived from a study of T cells in Graves' hyperthyroidism and ophthalmopathy. Amplified regions were TCR beta CDR3 sequences from RNA transcripts. A set of HTBI primers served as the primers for a first-round RT-PCR of the TCR CDR3. Each CDR3 protein is one row after TCRdb ran MiXCR on the multiplex PCR reads. Of 390,000 or so distinct CDR3 sequences in the sample, around 15% were seen once. General study results and limits: Most clonotypes that expanded in the thyroid above 0.001 also showed up in blood. The model's output predicted ophthalmopathy at a median of roughly 6.9 months prior to onset.

The receptor comes from a young man with Graves' ophthalmopathy. The chain combines TRBV7-8 with TRBJ2-3; possibly TRBD2 for D (5 bases). Source material: blood. The CDR3 nucleotides are TGTGCCAGCAGCTTTGCAGCGGTCAGCACAGATACGCAGTATTTT. Encoded protein: CASSFAAVSTDTQYF. The full variable domain, rest sourced from reference TRBV7-8 and TRBJ2-3, is GAGVSQSPRYKVAKRGQDVALRCDPISGHVSLFWYQQALGQGPEFLTYFQNEAQLDKSGLPSDRFFAERPEGSVSTLKIQRTQQEDSAVYLCASSFAAVSTDTQYFGPGTRLTVL.